Shown below are 16 T cell receptor beta chains from a single sample sequenced in a study of T cells in Graves' hyperthyroidism and ophthalmopathy. Amplification targeted TCR beta CDR3 regions from RNA transcripts. The HTBI primer set served for first-round RT-PCR of the TCR CDR3. Using its own MiXCR run on the multiplex PCR reads, TCRdb lists one record per CDR3 protein. The sample gives 470,000 or so distinct CDR3 sequences, 20% to 25% of which show up once; about a quarter is in the top ten. The sample comprised blood. The receptor set was obtained from a man between 18 and 35 years old with Graves' hyperthyroidism.

Remarks on this clonotype: As the CDR3 is not closed by the conserved phenylalanine or tryptophan, this likely results from a read error. This sequence joins TRBV10-3 and TRBJ1-3, with D uncertain. This CDR3 is built from 11 residues. Germline values: CDR1 ENHRY, CDR2 SYGVKD. The V gene lost 11 bases and the J gene lost 8 bases, with 13 bases spanning the gap. In nucleotides, the CDR3 is TGTGCCGCCGGCCCTGGGGACACCATATATTCT. Translating it yields CAAGPGDTIYS.

The rearrangement joins TRBV5-1 to TRBJ2-5, with no clear D. V gave up 0 bases and J gave up 5 bases, with 11 bases separating them. CDR1 SGHRS and CDR2 YFSETQ come from the germline V gene. The CDR3 extends over 14 amino acids. Here the CDR3 reads CASSLGFLGETQYF. Here the CDR3 DNA reads TGCGCCAGCAGCTTGGGCTTCCTGGGGGAGACCCAGTACTTC.

This clonotype was seen at least ten times. This rearrangement joins TRBV12-3 or TRBV12-4 to TRBJ2-7, with a tentative D call TRBD1 (5 bases). Trimming took 6 bases from V and 7 from J, leaving 22 bases between them. The length of the CDR3 is 15 residues. The CDR3 loop reads CASSSNLGHSREQYF. The CDR3 DNA follows: TGTGCCAGCAGCTCGAATTTGGGGCATTCCAGGGAGCAGTACTTC.

The chain links TRBV20-1 to TRBJ1-5, with a tentative D call TRBD1 (6 bases). The CDR3 sequence is 14 residues long. The V end lost 3 bases, the J end lost 10 bases, and 19 bases lay between the germline ends. Germline V CDR1 and CDR2: DFQATT, SNEGSKA (reference sequence). The CDR3 sequence is CSASSDRPEIPQHF. Written as DNA, the CDR3 is TGCAGTGCTAGCTCCGACAGGCCAGAGATCCCCCAGCATTTT.

The chain uses TRBV24-1 and TRBJ1-1; a possible D gene is TRBD1 (6 bases). The CDR3 runs to 14 residues. Per germline, CDR1 KGHDR and CDR2 SFDVKD. Trimming cost V 4 bases and J 10 bases, with 18 bases left between them. The CDR3 DNA is TGTGCCACCAGTGACCCGCAAATGGAAGGGGGAGCTTTCTTT. The encoded protein is CATSDPQMEGGAFF.

This clonotype showed up many times. This chain links TRBV13 with TRBJ2-7; 13 bases agree with TRBD2. Germline V gene data show CDR1 as PRHDT and CDR2 as FYEKMQ (reference sequence). V dropped 5 bases and J dropped 4; count of bases not matched to a gene: 8. The CDR3 has 16 amino acids. The CDR3 DNA is TGTGCCAGCAGCGGTGGGACTAGCGGGGCCCCATACGAGCAGTACTTC. It translates to CASSGGTSGAPYEQYF.

This clonotype was detected ten times or more. This chain uses TRBV12-3 or TRBV12-4 with TRBJ2-7; 7 bases line up with TRBD1. The CDR3 contains 17 residues. V shed 5 bases and J 3 bases; nucleotides not matched to a gene: 16. The CDR3 DNA follows: TGTGCCAGCAGTCAAGACGCCGGGACAGCCATGGGCTACGAGCAGTACTTC. Amino acid sequence: CASSQDAGTAMGYEQYF.

In this sample, this clonotype turned up a few times. The V call is TRBV4-1, the J call TRBJ1-1; TRBD1 might be the D (6 bases). From germline, CDR1 is MGHRA and CDR2 YSYEKL. Deletions cut 1 base from V and 0 bases from J, with 18 bases between. The CDR3 runs 18 residues. CDR3 sequence reads: CASSQGSRGNILNTEAFF. The CDR3 bases are TGCGCCAGCAGCCAAGGTTCCAGGGGAAATATTTTGAACACTGAAGCTTTCTTT.

In its sample, this clonotype was seen many times. The gene calls are TRBV6-1 and TRBJ1-1, with D perhaps TRBD1 (5 bases). Germline CDR1 reads MNHNS; CDR2 reads SASEGT. V was pared by 5 bases and J by 6 bases, with 10 bases between. This CDR3 spans 12 amino acids. This chain's CDR3 is CASSIYRSEAFF. The DNA of the CDR3 is TGTGCCAGCAGTATCTACAGGTCTGAAGCTTTCTTT.

This clonotype was detected ten times or more. This chain links TRBV28 with TRBJ1-2; unclear D gene. Germline CDR1 is MDHEN and CDR2 is SYDVKM. V lost 3 bases and J 7 bases, leaving 15 bases between the germline ends. This CDR3 contains 14 residues. Here the CDR3 DNA reads TGTGCCAGCAGTTTGAACGGTATATTCGGTGGCTACACCTTC. Encoded protein: CASSLNGIFGGYTF.

To note about this clonotype: This may come from a read error, since a much larger clone is one base off. The chain combines TRBV28 with TRBJ2-7; D uncertain. Trimming took 3 bases from V and 2 from J, leaving 8 bases between them. CDR1 is MDHEN, CDR2 SYDVKM, per germline. CDR3 size: 13 residues. CDR3 protein: CASSFLGPYEQYF. Here the CDR3 DNA reads TGTGCCAGCAGTTTTTTGGGTCCCTACGAGCAGTACTTC.

The sample holds a few counts of this clonotype. The J gene is TRBJ1-2, the V gene TRBV29-1, with a weak D call TRBD1 (5 bases). Deletions cut 5 bases from V and 3 bases from J, with 10 bases between. The V gene's germline CDR1 is SQVTM and CDR2 ANQGSEA. This CDR3 comprises 12 residues. This CDR3 reads CSVRGVDYGYTF. As DNA, the CDR3 is TGCAGCGTTCGAGGGGTGGACTATGGCTACACCTTC.

The rearrangement uses TRBV12-3 or TRBV12-4 and TRBJ1-2; D may be TRBD1 (6 bases). Trimming removed 4 bases from V and 1 base from J, with 19 bases in between. CDR3 length equals 17 residues. DNA of the CDR3: TGTGCCAGCAGTTCCGTTATTTGGACAGAAAATAACTATGGCTACACCTTC. Translation gives CASSSVIWTENNYGYTF.

This clonotype was observed at least ten times. Germline is not matched at one junction end, which may reflect a read error. J is TRBJ1-3 and V is TRBV11-3; D is undetermined. Germline lookup yields CDR1 SGHNT and CDR2 YENEEA. CDR3 length equals 13 residues. The CDR3 region has the DNA TGTGCCAGCAGCCTCCCCTCTGGAGACACCATATATTTT. This sequence encodes CASSLPSGDTIYF.

This clonotype was recorded a few times. This chain joins TRBV28 and TRBJ2-7; D may be TRBD2 (6 bases). V was trimmed by 5 bases and J by 11 bases, leaving 19 bases between them. Germline V lookup: CDR1 MDHEN, CDR2 SYDVKM. The CDR3 has 13 residues. The CDR3 sequence is CASSPGGTFTEYF. In DNA, the CDR3 is TGTGCCAGCAGTCCTGGGGGGACTTTTACCGAGTACTTC. Based on the CDR3 plus reference TRBV28 and TRBJ2-7, the full variable domain is DVKVTQSSRYLVKRTGEKVFLECVQDMDHENMFWYRQDPGLGLRLIYFSYDVKMKEKGDIPEGYSVSREKKERFSLILESASTNQTSMYLCASSPGGTFTEYFGPGTRLTVT.

This clonotype was observed a single time. A much larger clone is a single base away; this may be a read error. V is TRBV5-1 and J is TRBJ1-1; D is ambiguous. CDR1 is SGHRS, CDR2 YFSETQ, per germline. The CDR3 extends over 14 amino acids. The CDR3 DNA sequence: TGCGCCAGCAGTCCTGGGTTAGAGAACACTGAAGCTTGCTTT. This translates into CASSPGLENTEACF.